The 12 T cell receptor beta chains presented below share a single source sample, sequenced in a study of OX40 agonist ivuxolimab in advanced cancers. TCRdb's table, derived via immunoSEQ multiplex PCR, lists solely in-frame clones and lacks some. The data hold about 98,000 clones, with roughly 93% observed a single time. The source was CD4+ or CD8+ T cells sorted from blood, collected in a trial of the OX40 agonist ivuxolimab. These receptors were obtained from an adult with an advanced solid tumor such as melanoma, head and neck, liver or kidney cancer.

This chain connects TRBV19 to TRBJ2-1, with 11 bases fitting TRBD2. Germline-derived CDR1 and CDR2 are LNHDA and SQIVND (reference sequence). The length of the CDR3 is 15 residues. The V gene end was trimmed by 4 bases and the J gene end by 9 bases; junction bases not matched to a gene: 8. The CDR3 here is CASSRVAGGPVEQFF. The CDR3 nucleotides read TGTGCCAGTAGTAGAGTAGCGGGAGGGCCGGTTGAGCAGTTCTTC. Based on the CDR3 plus reference TRBV19 and TRBJ2-1, the full variable domain is DGGITQSPKYLFRKEGQNVTLSCEQNLNHDAMYWYRQDPGQGLRLIYYSQIVNDFQKGDIAEGYSVSREKKESFPLTVTSAQKNPTAFYLCASSRVAGGPVEQFFGPGTRLTVL.

The gene calls are TRBV4-3 and TRBJ1-2; no firm D call. The V gene lost 3 bases and the J gene lost 6 bases, with 17 bases spanning the gap. This CDR3 is built from 15 residues. Germline CDR1 is LGHNA and CDR2 is YSLEER. The CDR3 protein is CASSHPTPGPHGYTF. CDR3 coding DNA: TGCGCCAGCAGCCATCCCACCCCCGGGCCTCATGGCTACACCTTC.

This chain joins TRBV29-1 and TRBJ2-1; D is possibly TRBD1 (6 bases). This CDR3 region has 12 residues. Germline V lookup: CDR1 SQVTM, CDR2 ANQGSEA. V shed 5 bases and J shed 7 bases, with 12 bases lying between them. The CDR3 reads CSVLSGANEQFF. The DNA for the CDR3 is TGCAGCGTTCTATCAGGGGCGAATGAGCAGTTCTTC.

This chain connects TRBV6-6 to TRBJ1-5; D remains unclear. The V and J ends lost 2 bases and 7 bases respectively, with 9 bases between them. The CDR3 runs 13 residues. In germline, CDR1 is MNHNY, CDR2 SVGAGI (reference sequence). The CDR3 DNA follows: TGTGCCAGCAGTTACCTTCGAGGGCAGCCCCAGCATTTT. Residues: CASSYLRGQPQHF.

The genes are TRBV4-2 and TRBJ2-1; D might be TRBD1 or TRBD2, each matching 6 bases. Germline CDR1 and CDR2: LGHNA and YNFKEQ. The ends were cut back, 3 bases at V and 6 bases at J, with 12 bases in the middle. The CDR3 runs 14 residues. The CDR3 is CASSQPRGPNEQFF. The CDR3 DNA reads TGTGCCAGCAGCCAGCCCCGGGGGCCCAATGAGCAGTTCTTC.

On this clone itself: The same CDR3 can be traced to other DNA sequences in this sample. The chain links TRBV29-1 to TRBJ2-5; D gene unclear. Per germline, CDR1 SQVTM and CDR2 ANQGSEA. The CDR3 sequence is 9 residues long. V lost 6 bases and J 5 bases, leaving 4 bases between the germline ends. The CDR3 sequence is CSVGETQYF. CDR3 nucleotides: TGCAGCGTGGGGGAGACCCAGTACTTC.

The chain couples TRBV28 to TRBJ2-7, with D perhaps TRBD2 (6 bases). This CDR3 has 17 residues. Trimming took 3 bases from V and 4 from J, leaving 22 bases between them. Germline loops: CDR1 MDHEN, CDR2 SYDVKM. The CDR3 nucleotides are TGTGCCAGCAGTTTCTCCGGGGACTCCCTTTTTTTTTACGAGCAGTACTTC. Translating it yields CASSFSGDSLFFYEQYF.

CDR3 protein: CASSVWENTEAFF. The CDR3 DNA reads TGTGCCAGCAGTGTGTGGGAGAACACTGAAGCTTTCTTT. The rearrangement links TRBV6-1 to TRBJ1-1; D gene uncertain. The V gene lost 4 bases and the J gene lost 1 base, with 7 bases spanning the gap. The CDR3 contains 13 residues. Germline-derived CDR1 and CDR2 are MNHNS and SASEGT.

The count of this clone is one. The rearrangement links TRBV6-6 to TRBJ2-7, with no clear D. Germline loops: CDR1 MNHNY, CDR2 SVGAGI (reference sequence). This CDR3 has 13 amino acids. Trimming pared 5 bases from V and 2 bases from J, leaving 10 bases between. The CDR3 spells CASSPSLPYEQYV. CDR3 bases: TGTGCCAGCAGTCCCTCCCTCCCCTACGAGCAGTACGTC.

The chain combines TRBV10-3 with TRBJ2-3; a possible D gene is TRBD1 (6 bases). Germline-derived CDR1 and CDR2 are ENHRY and SYGVKD. The ends were cut back, 8 bases at V and 5 bases at J, with 14 bases in the middle. There are 13 residues in the CDR3. This CDR3 is CAIGGQSVDTQYF. DNA for the CDR3: TGTGCCATCGGTGGACAGAGCGTAGATACGCAGTATTTT.

The chain recombines TRBV29-1 with TRBJ1-1, with 7 bases matching TRBD1. Trimming removed 8 bases from V and 1 base from J; junction bases left unmatched: 7. This CDR3 is 13 amino acids long. Germline CDR1 SQVTM, CDR2 ANQGSEA. This CDR3 is CSLRQGWNTEAFF. CDR3 DNA: TGCAGCCTACGACAGGGATGGAACACTGAAGCTTTCTTT.

V is TRBV30 and J is TRBJ1-1; 7 bases match TRBD1. There are 15 residues in the CDR3. The V gene end was trimmed by 4 bases and the J gene end by 8 bases; junction bases not matched to a gene: 16. Germline values: CDR1 GTSNPN, CDR2 SVGIG (reference sequence). For the CDR3, the DNA is TGTGCCTGGACCCACCCCGACAGGGCGGCGAAGGAAGCTTTCTTT. This translates into CAWTHPDRAAKEAFF.